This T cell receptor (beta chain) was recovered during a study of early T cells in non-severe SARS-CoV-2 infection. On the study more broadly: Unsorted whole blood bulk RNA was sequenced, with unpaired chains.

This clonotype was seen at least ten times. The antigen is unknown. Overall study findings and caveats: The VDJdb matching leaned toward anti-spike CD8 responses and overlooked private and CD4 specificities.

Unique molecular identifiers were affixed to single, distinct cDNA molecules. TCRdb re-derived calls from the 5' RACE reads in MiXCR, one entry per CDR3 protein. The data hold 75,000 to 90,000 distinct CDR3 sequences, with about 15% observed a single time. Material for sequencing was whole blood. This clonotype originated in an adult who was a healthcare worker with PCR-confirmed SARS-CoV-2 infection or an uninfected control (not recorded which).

Written as DNA, the CDR3 is TGTGCCAGCAGTTATTTGACTAGCGGGAATGGCGAGCAGTACTTC. Amino acids: CASSYLTSGNGEQYF. The chain links TRBV6-5 to TRBJ2-7, with 11 nucleotides matching TRBD2. CDR3 length equals 15 residues. With 3 bases clipped from V and 6 bases from J, the junction kept 7 bases outside the gene matches. Per germline, CDR1 MNHEY and CDR2 SVGAGI.